What follows are 26 T cell receptor beta chains derived from one specimen sequenced in a study of cytomegalovirus exposure and HLA in healthy donors (dated by TCRdb to 2016 to 2017). Receptors were amplified or captured by the immunoSEQ multiplex PCR assay. A mixture of 60 forward primers for TCR Vbeta segments and 13 reverse primers for TCR Jbeta segments was used in the multiplex PCR. What TCRdb holds here is the immuneACCESS table cut down to in-frame rearrangements. Part of the clones is not present; checked against another copy, under half of the missing clones reflect an unresolved V gene, and the others are unexplained. The sample has hundreds of thousands of clones on record, around 80% of them singletons. The biggest ten clones account for around 3% of the sample. Sample: PBMCs. The receptors come from a man aged 30 to 39 in good health and CMV-seronegative.

In its sample, this clone was seen once. This chain joins TRBV2 and TRBJ2-7, with 7 nucleotides matching TRBD1. The length of the CDR3 is 11 residues. V shed 6 bases and J 6 bases; nucleotides not matched to a gene: 2. Germline CDR1 and CDR2: SNHLY and FYNNEI. CDR3 bases: TGTGCCAGCAGAACAGGGGCCGAGCAGTACTTC. It codes for CASRTGAEQYF.

The chain uses TRBV4-2 and TRBJ1-6; D is uncertain. Germline CDR1 LGHNA, CDR2 YNFKEQ. The CDR3 length is 14 residues. Trimming took off 0 bases at V and 7 bases at J, with 7 bases between the two ends. CDR3 in DNA: TGTGCCAGCAGCCAAGAAGGAGGGAATTCACCCCTCCACTTT. Translation: CASSQEGGNSPLHF.

In regard to this clone: Additional DNA sequences in this sample encode the identical CDR3. The chain uses TRBV2 and TRBJ1-1; D not certain. The CDR3 contains 14 residues. Germline loops: CDR1 SNHLY, CDR2 FYNNEI. Trimming shortened V by 4 bases and J by 2 bases, and 11 bases separated the two germline ends. As DNA, the CDR3 is TGTGCCAGCAGTGCCGCAGGCTTAAACACTGAAGCTTTCTTT. Translating it yields CASSAAGLNTEAFF.

V and J are TRBV7-9 and TRBJ1-5; 7 bases are shared with TRBD1. The CDR3 is 15 residues long. V lost 5 bases and J lost 2; bases outside the gene matches: 6. CDR1 is SEHNR and CDR2 is FQNEAQ in the germline V gene (reference sequence). CDR3 sequence (DNA): TGTGCCAGCAGCCCGACAGGGTTGGGCAATCAGCCCCAGCATTTT. Protein: CASSPTGLGNQPQHF.

V usage is TRBV6-1 and J usage is TRBJ2-7; D possibly corresponds to TRBD2 (5 bases). CDR1 and CDR2 (germline): MNHNS, SASEGT. The CDR3 runs 12 residues. The ends were cut back, 9 bases at V and 2 bases at J, with 11 bases in the middle. The CDR3 sequence: CASSQRAYEQYF. The CDR3 DNA reads TGTGCCAGTTCGCAGAGGGCCTACGAGCAGTACTTC.

The genes are TRBV27 and TRBJ2-1; 10 bases are a match to TRBD1. V lost 8 bases and J lost 8; bases outside the gene matches: 6. The germline gives CDR1 MNHEY, CDR2 SMNVEV (reference sequence). The CDR3 loop spans 13 amino acids. CDR3 residues: CASGQGVLDEQFF. CDR3 bases: TGTGCCAGCGGACAGGGGGTCCTGGATGAGCAGTTCTTC.

The V call is TRBV5-1, the J call TRBJ2-1; D unresolved. Per the germline V gene, CDR1 is SGHRS and CDR2 is YFSETQ. The CDR3 loop spans 12 amino acids. Trimming shortened V by 0 bases and J by 9 bases, and 7 bases separated the two germline ends. The CDR3 here is CASSLEGGEQFF. The CDR3, as DNA: TGCGCCAGCAGCTTGGAAGGCGGTGAGCAGTTCTTC.

A word on this clone: Different DNA sequences within this sample yield the same CDR3. The chain has TRBV7-9 and TRBJ2-7; no reliable D call. The CDR3 is 16 residues long. The V end was cut by 5 bases, the J end by 3 bases, with 20 bases between. Germline values: CDR1 SEHNR, CDR2 FQNEAQ (reference sequence). The CDR3 sequence: CASSDDFAGNFYEQYF. The CDR3 DNA follows: TGTGCCAGCAGCGACGACTTTGCCGGCAACTTCTACGAGCAGTACTTC.

This clone was detected a few times. This rearrangement joins TRBV2 to TRBJ1-1; no clear D. Trimming took 2 bases from V and 1 from J, leaving 5 bases between them. Germline-derived CDR1 and CDR2 are SNHLY and FYNNEI. The CDR3 consists of 13 residues. The CDR3 region is CASSEQANTEAFF. CDR3 in DNA: TGTGCCAGCAGTGAACAGGCGAACACTGAAGCTTTCTTT. Together with reference TRBV2 and TRBJ1-1, the CDR3 gives the full variable domain: EPEVTQTPSHQVTQMGQEVILRCVPISNHLYFYWYRQILGQKVEFLVSFYNNEISEKSEIFDDQFSVERPDGSNFTLKIRSTKLEDSAMYFCASSEQANTEAFFGQGTRLTVV.

Remarks on this clone: An end of the junction differs from the germline gene, which may be a read error. The chain combines TRBV6-1 with TRBJ1-1, with 7 bases identical to TRBD1. Per the germline V gene, CDR1 is MNHNS and CDR2 is SASEGT. The CDR3 contains 15 residues. This CDR3 reads CASSEQGDSNAEAFF. CDR3 coding DNA: TGTGCCAGCAGTGAACAGGGGGACTCGAACGCTGAAGCTTTCTTT.

This chain joins TRBV5-8 and TRBJ2-3; tentative D call: TRBD2 (6 bases). CDR3 size: 16 residues. Looked up from germline, CDR1 is SGHTS and CDR2 is YDEGEE. V lost 3 bases to trimming and J lost 4 bases, with 18 bases between them. This CDR3 reads CASSSVEGRGADTQYF. The CDR3 region has the DNA TGTGCCAGCAGCTCCGTTGAGGGGCGGGGCGCAGATACGCAGTATTTT.

The rearrangement joins TRBV7-9 to TRBJ2-7, with 7 bases aligning to TRBD2. The V and J ends lost 5 bases and 0 bases, in that order; junction bases with no gene match: 7. Germline V lookup: CDR1 SEHNR, CDR2 FQNEAQ (reference sequence). The CDR3 is 15 residues long. The CDR3 coding sequence is TGTGCCAGCAGCCCCTTGGGGGGGGTCTCCTACGAGCAGTACTTC. Protein sequence: CASSPLGGVSYEQYF.

The chain couples TRBV18 to TRBJ1-1; 9 nucleotides line up with TRBD1. This CDR3 has 12 residues. J gave up 11 bases and V 3 bases, and 4 bases lay outside the gene matches. CDR1 and CDR2 (germline): KGHSH, LQKENI. This chain's CDR3 is CASSPVQGAAFF. The CDR3 nucleotides are TGTGCCAGCTCACCCGTACAGGGGGCGGCTTTCTTT. The variable domain in full, completed from reference TRBV18 and TRBJ1-1, reads NAGVMQNPRHLVRRRGQEARLRCSPMKGHSHVYWYRQLPEEGLKFMVYLQKENIIDESGMPKERFSAEFPKEGPSILRIQQVVRGDSAAYFCASSPVQGAAFFGQGTRLTVV.

The chain recombines TRBV19 with TRBJ1-1; TRBD1 matches at 10 bases. The germline gives CDR1 LNHDA, CDR2 SQIVND (reference sequence). The CDR3 loop spans 13 amino acids. V gave up 4 bases and J gave up 11 bases; unmatched junction bases: 7. CDR3 nucleotides: TGTGCCAGTAGTACGACAGGGGGCTCCGTGGCTTTCTTT. It is translated as CASSTTGGSVAFF.

This chain links TRBV6-1 with TRBJ2-7; 7 bases match TRBD1. CDR3 length: 13 residues. Germline V gene lookup returns CDR1 MNHNS and CDR2 SASEGT. V gave up 9 bases and J gave up 4 bases; unmatched junction bases: 9. CDR3 sequence reads: CASGRGGSYEQYF. The CDR3 DNA reads TGTGCCAGTGGCCGAGGGGGCAGTTACGAGCAGTACTTC.

V is TRBV27 and J is TRBJ1-6; TRBD1 agrees at 8 bases. The V segment lost 3 bases and the J segment 10 bases; nucleotides outside the gene matches: 5. The germline CDR1 and CDR2 sequences are MNHEY and SMNVEV (reference sequence). The CDR3 runs 14 residues. As DNA, the CDR3 is TGTGCCAGCAGTTTGGGGCAGGGGGCCTCACCCCTCCACTTT. It encodes CASSLGQGASPLHF.

The V call is TRBV6-5, the J call TRBJ2-7; 9 bases fit TRBD1. CDR1 is MNHEY, CDR2 SVGAGI, per germline. The ends lost 2 bases at V and 5 bases at J; junction bases unmatched: 10. The CDR3 runs to 16 residues. The CDR3 here is CASSYTGTGMGDEQYF. The CDR3 region has the DNA TGTGCCAGCAGTTACACCGGGACAGGGATGGGGGACGAGCAGTACTTC.

V is TRBV7-9 and J is TRBJ2-1; no firm D call. The CDR3 spans 11 residues. Germline assignment: CDR1 SEHNR and CDR2 FQNEAQ (reference sequence). The germline V and J ends were trimmed by 2 bases and 8 bases, with 4 bases remaining between them. CDR3 nucleotides: TGTGCCAGCAGCTTATCCGATGAGCAGTTCTTC. It translates to CASSLSDEQFF.

The chain links TRBV2 to TRBJ2-3, with TRBD2 matching 13 bases. The CDR3 loop spans 16 amino acids. V lost 6 bases, J lost 1 base, and 4 bases stayed unmatched. Germline CDR1 SNHLY, CDR2 FYNNEI. DNA of the CDR3: TGTGCCAGCAGACACGGGACTAGCGGGGGCACAGATACGCAGTATTTT. As protein: CASRHGTSGGTDTQYF.

The CDR3 protein is CASKLTGGRDQPQHF. CDR3 coding DNA: TGTGCCAGCAAGCTAACAGGGGGCAGGGATCAGCCCCAGCATTTT. The chain is built from TRBV2 and TRBJ1-5; 9 bases map to TRBD1. The CDR3 totals 15 residues. V was pared by 7 bases and J by 5 bases, with 9 bases of the junction left unmatched. Germline CDR1 and CDR2: SNHLY and FYNNEI.

The chain couples TRBV6-6 to TRBJ1-6, with D unresolved. V lost 2 bases and J lost 8, with 16 bases in between. Per germline, CDR1 MNHNY and CDR2 SVGAGI (reference sequence). There are 16 residues in the CDR3. The CDR3 DNA is TGTGCCAGCAGTTACAACGGGGAAAGGAGGTATTCACCCCTCCACTTT. It yields the protein CASSYNGERRYSPLHF.

The chain uses TRBV2 and TRBJ1-2; 8 bases map to TRBD1. V gave up 8 bases and J gave up 4 bases; unmatched junction bases: 6. Germline values: CDR1 SNHLY, CDR2 FYNNEI. This CDR3 contains 13 residues. The CDR3 here is CASADRGRYGYTF. The CDR3 nucleotides read TGTGCCAGCGCCGACAGGGGTCGCTATGGCTACACCTTC.

This sequence joins TRBV5-6 and TRBJ2-2, with 8 bases aligning to TRBD2. Unmatched junction bases numbered 7, after V lost 2 bases and J lost 7 bases. This CDR3 is 15 amino acids long. Looked up from germline, CDR1 is SGHDT and CDR2 is YYEEEE. The CDR3 protein is CASSFLTAGGGELFF. The CDR3 region has the DNA TGTGCCAGCAGCTTCTTAACGGCGGGGGGCGGGGAGCTGTTTTTT.

The V gene is TRBV29-1, the J gene TRBJ1-1, with TRBD1 matching over 7 bases. The CDR3 consists of 13 residues. The ends lost 6 bases at V and 1 base at J; junction bases unmatched: 5. The germline V gene has CDR1 SQVTM and CDR2 ANQGSEA. CDR3 loop: CSVSRGQNTEAFF. The CDR3 nucleotides are TGCAGCGTATCAAGGGGGCAGAACACTGAAGCTTTCTTT.

This rearrangement joins TRBV2 to TRBJ2-7; tentatively, D is TRBD1 (5 bases). The germline V gene encodes CDR1 SNHLY and CDR2 FYNNEI. V gave up 6 bases and J gave up 2 bases, with 14 bases separating them. The CDR3 consists of 14 residues. CDR3 in DNA: TGTGCCAGCAGCGTGGACACCGGGCCCTACGAGCAGTACTTC. Residues: CASSVDTGPYEQYF.

The rearrangement links TRBV5-1 to TRBJ2-1; D gene uncertain. This CDR3 spans 16 amino acids. Trimming stripped 0 bases from V and 0 bases from J, with 10 bases between. Germline V lookup: CDR1 SGHRS, CDR2 YFSETQ. The CDR3 DNA reads TGCGCCAGCAGCTTGGCCGAGGCAGCCTCCTACAATGAGCAGTTCTTC. Translating gives CASSLAEAASYNEQFF.